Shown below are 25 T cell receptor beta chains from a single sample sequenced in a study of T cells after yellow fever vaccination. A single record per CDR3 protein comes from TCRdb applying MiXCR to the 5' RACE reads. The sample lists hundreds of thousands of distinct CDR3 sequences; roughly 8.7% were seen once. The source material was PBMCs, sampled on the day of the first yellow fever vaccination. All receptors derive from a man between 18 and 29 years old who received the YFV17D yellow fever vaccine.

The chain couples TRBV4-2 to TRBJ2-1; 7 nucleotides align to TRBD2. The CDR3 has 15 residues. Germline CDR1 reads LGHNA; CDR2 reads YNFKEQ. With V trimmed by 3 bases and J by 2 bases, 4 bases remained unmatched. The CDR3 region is CASSQGGGAYNEQFF. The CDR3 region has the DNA TGTGCCAGCAGCCAGGGGGGGGGTGCCTACAATGAGCAGTTCTTC.

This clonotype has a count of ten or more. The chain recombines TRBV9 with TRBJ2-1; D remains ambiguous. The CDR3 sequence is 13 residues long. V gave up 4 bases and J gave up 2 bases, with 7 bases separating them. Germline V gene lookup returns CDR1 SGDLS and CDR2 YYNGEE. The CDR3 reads CASSTTAYNEQFF. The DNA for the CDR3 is TGTGCCAGCAGCACGACGGCCTACAATGAGCAGTTCTTC.

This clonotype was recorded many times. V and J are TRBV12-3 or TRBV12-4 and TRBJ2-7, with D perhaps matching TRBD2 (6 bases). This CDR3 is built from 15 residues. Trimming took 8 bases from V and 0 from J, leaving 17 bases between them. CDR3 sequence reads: CASSFSRGSSYEQYF. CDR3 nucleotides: TGTGCCAGCTCTTTTAGTCGGGGGAGCTCCTACGAGCAGTACTTC.

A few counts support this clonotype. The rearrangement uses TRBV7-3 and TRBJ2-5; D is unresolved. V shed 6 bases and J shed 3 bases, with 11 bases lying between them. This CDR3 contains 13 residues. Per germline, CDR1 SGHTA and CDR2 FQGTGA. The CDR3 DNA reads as TGTGCCAGCAGTAACAAATTCAAAGAGACCCAGTACTTC. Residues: CASSNKFKETQYF.

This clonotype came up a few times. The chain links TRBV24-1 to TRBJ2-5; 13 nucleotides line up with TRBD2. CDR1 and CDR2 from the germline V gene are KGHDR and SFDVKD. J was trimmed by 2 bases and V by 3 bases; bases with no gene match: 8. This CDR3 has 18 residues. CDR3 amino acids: CATSDLGLAGALQETQYF. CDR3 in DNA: TGTGCCACCAGTGATCTTGGACTAGCGGGGGCCCTACAAGAGACCCAGTACTTC.

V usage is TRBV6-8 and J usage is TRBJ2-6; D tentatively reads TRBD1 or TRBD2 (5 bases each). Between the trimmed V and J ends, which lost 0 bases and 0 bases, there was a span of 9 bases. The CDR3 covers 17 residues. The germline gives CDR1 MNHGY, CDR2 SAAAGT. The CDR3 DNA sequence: TGTGCCAGCAGTTACTCGATCGGGGCCTCTGGGGCCAACGTCCTGACTTTC. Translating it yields CASSYSIGASGANVLTF.

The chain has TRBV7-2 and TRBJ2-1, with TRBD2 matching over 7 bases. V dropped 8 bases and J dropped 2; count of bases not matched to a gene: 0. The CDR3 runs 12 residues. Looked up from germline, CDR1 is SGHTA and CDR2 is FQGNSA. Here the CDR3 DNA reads TGTGCCAGCGGGGGGGCCTACAATGAGCAGTTCTTC. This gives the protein CASGGAYNEQFF.

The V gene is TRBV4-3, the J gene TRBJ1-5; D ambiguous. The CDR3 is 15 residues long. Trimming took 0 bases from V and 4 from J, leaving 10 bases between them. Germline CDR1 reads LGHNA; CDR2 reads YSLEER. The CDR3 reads CASSQDLSQNQPQHF. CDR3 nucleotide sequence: TGCGCCAGCAGCCAAGATCTATCCCAGAATCAGCCCCAGCATTTT.

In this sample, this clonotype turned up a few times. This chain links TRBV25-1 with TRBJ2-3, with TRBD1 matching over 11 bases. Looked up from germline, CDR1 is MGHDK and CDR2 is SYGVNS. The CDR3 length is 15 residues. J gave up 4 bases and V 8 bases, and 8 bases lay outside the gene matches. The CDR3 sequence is CASYSGQGASDTQYF. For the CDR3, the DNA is TGTGCCAGCTACTCCGGACAGGGGGCCTCAGATACGCAGTATTTT.

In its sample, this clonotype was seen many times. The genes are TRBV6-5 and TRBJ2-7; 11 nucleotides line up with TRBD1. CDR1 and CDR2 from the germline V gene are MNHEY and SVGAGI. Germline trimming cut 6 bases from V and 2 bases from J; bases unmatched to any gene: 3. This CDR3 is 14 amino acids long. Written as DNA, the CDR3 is TGTGCCAGCAGGCCGGGACAGGGGGCCTACGAGCAGTACTTC. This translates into CASRPGQGAYEQYF.

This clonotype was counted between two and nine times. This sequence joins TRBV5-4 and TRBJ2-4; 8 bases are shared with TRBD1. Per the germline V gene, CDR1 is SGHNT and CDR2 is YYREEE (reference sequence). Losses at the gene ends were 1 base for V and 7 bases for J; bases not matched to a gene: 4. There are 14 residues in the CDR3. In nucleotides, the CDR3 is TGTGCCAGCAGCTTGAGCAGGGGGCCGAACATTCAGTACTTC. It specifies CASSLSRGPNIQYF.

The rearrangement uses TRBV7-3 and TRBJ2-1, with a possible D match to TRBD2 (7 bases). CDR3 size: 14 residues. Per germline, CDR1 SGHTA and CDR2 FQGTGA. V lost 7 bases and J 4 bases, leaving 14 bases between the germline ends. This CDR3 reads CASNLGGQYNEQFF. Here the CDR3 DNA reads TGTGCCAGCAACCTCGGGGGGCAGTACAATGAGCAGTTCTTC.

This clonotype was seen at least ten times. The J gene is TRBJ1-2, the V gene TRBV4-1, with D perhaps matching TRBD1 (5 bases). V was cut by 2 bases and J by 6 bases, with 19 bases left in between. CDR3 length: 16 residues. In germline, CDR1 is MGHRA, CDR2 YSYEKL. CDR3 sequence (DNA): TGCGCCAGCAGCCAAATAATTGGACTGGGGCGGGATGGCTACACCTTC. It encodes CASSQIIGLGRDGYTF.

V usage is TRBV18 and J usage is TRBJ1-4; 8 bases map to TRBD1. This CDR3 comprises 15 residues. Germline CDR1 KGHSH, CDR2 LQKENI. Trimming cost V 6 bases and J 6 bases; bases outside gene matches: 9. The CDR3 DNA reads TGTGCCAGCTCCGCGACAGGGGTTGTATATGAAAAACTGTTTTTT. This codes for CASSATGVVYEKLFF.

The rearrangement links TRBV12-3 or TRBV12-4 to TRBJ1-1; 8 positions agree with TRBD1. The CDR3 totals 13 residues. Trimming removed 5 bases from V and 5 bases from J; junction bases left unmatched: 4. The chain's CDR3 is CASSGQGSTEAFF. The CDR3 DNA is TGTGCCAGCAGTGGACAGGGTAGTACTGAAGCTTTCTTT.

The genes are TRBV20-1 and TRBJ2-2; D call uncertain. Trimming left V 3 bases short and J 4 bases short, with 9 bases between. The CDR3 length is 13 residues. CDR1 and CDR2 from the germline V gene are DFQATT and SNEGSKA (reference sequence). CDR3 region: CSARKPFTGELFF. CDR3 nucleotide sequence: TGCAGTGCTAGGAAGCCTTTCACCGGGGAGCTGTTTTTT.

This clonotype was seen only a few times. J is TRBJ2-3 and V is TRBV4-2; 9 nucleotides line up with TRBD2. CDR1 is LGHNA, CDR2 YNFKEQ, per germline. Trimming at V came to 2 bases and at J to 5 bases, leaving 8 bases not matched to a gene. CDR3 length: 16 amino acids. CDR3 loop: CASSQSGPSGVDTQYF. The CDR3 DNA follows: TGTGCCAGCAGCCAATCAGGACCTAGCGGGGTAGATACGCAGTATTTT.

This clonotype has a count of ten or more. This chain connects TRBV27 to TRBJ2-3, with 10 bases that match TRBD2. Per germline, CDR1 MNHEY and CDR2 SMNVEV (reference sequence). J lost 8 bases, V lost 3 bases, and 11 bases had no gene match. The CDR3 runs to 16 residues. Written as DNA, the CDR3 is TGTGCCAGCAGTTTCGGGGTAGCGGGGGGATTCGGTACGCAGTATTTT. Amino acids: CASSFGVAGGFGTQYF.

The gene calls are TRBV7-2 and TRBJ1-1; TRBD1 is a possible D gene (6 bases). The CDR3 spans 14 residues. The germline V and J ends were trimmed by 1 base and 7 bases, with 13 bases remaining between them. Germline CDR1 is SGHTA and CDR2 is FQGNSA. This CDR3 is CASSLEAGEVEAFF. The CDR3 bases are TGTGCCAGCAGCTTAGAGGCAGGGGAAGTTGAAGCTTTCTTT.

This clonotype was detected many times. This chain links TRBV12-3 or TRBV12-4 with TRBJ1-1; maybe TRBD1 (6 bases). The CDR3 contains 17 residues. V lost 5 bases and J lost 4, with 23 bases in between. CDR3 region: CASSPGQKPRRGTEAFF. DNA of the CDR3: TGTGCCAGCAGTCCCGGACAGAAGCCCCGTAGGGGCACTGAAGCTTTCTTT.

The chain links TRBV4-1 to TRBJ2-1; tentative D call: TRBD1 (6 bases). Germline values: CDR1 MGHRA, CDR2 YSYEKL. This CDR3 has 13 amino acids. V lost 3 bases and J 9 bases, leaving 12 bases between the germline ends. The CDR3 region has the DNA TGCGCCAGCAGCCAGGAACAGGGCAGTGAGCAGTTCTTC. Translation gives CASSQEQGSEQFF.

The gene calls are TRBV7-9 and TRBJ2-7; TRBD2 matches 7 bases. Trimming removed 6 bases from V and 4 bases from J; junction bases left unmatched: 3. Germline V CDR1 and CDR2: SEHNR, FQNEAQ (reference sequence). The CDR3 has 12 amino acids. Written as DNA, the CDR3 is TGTGCCAGCAGTGGGGGGGTGTACGAGCAGTACTTC. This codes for CASSGGVYEQYF.

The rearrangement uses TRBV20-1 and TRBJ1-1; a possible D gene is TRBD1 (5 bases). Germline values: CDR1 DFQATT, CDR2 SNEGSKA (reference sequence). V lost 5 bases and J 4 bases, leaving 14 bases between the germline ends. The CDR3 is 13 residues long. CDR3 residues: CSAAGGGGTEAFF. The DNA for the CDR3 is TGCAGTGCTGCAGGCGGCGGGGGCACTGAAGCTTTCTTT.

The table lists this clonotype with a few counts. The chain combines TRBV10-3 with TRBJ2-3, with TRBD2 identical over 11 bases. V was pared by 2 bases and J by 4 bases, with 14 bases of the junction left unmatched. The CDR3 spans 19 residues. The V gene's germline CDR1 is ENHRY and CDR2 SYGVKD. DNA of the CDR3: TGTGCCATCAGTGAGCCCGACCTTACTAGCGGGGGTACGGCAGATACGCAGTATTTT. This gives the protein CAISEPDLTSGGTADTQYF.

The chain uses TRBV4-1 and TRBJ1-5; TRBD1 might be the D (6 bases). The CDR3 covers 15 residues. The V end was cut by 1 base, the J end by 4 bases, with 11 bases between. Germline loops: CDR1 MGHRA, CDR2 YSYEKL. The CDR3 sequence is CASSQVGRGNQPQHF. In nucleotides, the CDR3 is TGCGCCAGCAGCCAAGTCGGCAGGGGTAATCAGCCCCAGCATTTT.